One sample yielded the 23 T cell receptor beta chains listed below, sequenced in a study of blood T cell repertoires in COVID-19 (dated by TCRdb to 2018 to 2021). Library preparation employed the immunoSEQ multiplex PCR assay. The table comes from immuneACCESS by way of TCRdb, which keeps in-frame sequences with V and J called. Part of the clones is missing from these tables; in studies checked, under half for an unresolved V gene and the rest for unknown reasons. Present in this sample are approximately 340,000 clones, around 82% of which were seen just once. The ten top clones hold 2.5% to 3.5% of the sample. The sample was peripheral blood. Receptors originate from a man aged 25-45 years with active or convalescent COVID-19.

The rearrangement links TRBV5-6 to TRBJ2-1; TRBD1 matches 7 bases. The CDR3 sequence is 16 residues long. With V trimmed by 2 bases and J by 5 bases, 10 bases remained unmatched. Per the germline V gene, CDR1 is SGHDT and CDR2 is YYEEEE. The CDR3: CASSFFGTELNNEQFF. CDR3 DNA: TGTGCCAGCAGCTTTTTTGGGACAGAGCTGAACAATGAGCAGTTCTTC.

The chain uses TRBV5-4 and TRBJ2-4, with TRBD2 identical over 13 bases. With V trimmed by 4 bases and J by 7 bases, 5 bases remained unmatched. The CDR3 runs 15 residues. Per the germline V gene, CDR1 is SGHNT and CDR2 is YYREEE (reference sequence). Written as DNA, the CDR3 is TGTGCCAGCAGCCAGACTAGCGGGGGGCCGAACATTCAGTACTTC. Protein: CASSQTSGGPNIQYF. The full variable domain, with the rest looked up from reference TRBV5-4 and TRBJ2-4, is ETGVTQSPTHLIKTRGQQVTLRCSSQSGHNTVSWYQQALGQGPQFIFQYYREEENGRGNFPPRFSGLQFPNYSSELNVNALELDDSALYLCASSQTSGGPNIQYFGAGTRLSVL.

The V call is TRBV6-6, the J call TRBJ1-5; D uncertain. Germline CDR1 is MNHNY and CDR2 is SVGAGI (reference sequence). This CDR3 has 14 residues. V gave up 8 bases and J gave up 5 bases, with 16 bases separating them. The CDR3 spells CASVRGGLDQPQHF. The CDR3 DNA is TGTGCCAGCGTGCGAGGAGGCCTTGATCAGCCCCAGCATTTT.

The chain carries TRBV5-4 and TRBJ1-5, with 9 bases that match TRBD1. J lost 0 bases, V lost 4 bases, and 5 bases had no gene match. CDR1 and CDR2 (germline): SGHNT, YYREEE (reference sequence). CDR3 size: 16 residues. Written as DNA, the CDR3 is TGTGCCAGCAGCGCACAGGGGGCTACTAGCAATCAGCCCCAGCATTTT. Its translation is CASSAQGATSNQPQHF.

The chain links TRBV27 to TRBJ2-1; maybe TRBD2 (6 bases). CDR1 is MNHEY, CDR2 SMNVEV, per germline (reference sequence). The CDR3 runs to 15 residues. Trimming took off 6 bases at V and 4 bases at J, with 16 bases between the two ends. The CDR3 nucleotides read TGTGCCAGCAGCCCCCAAGGGACTTCTTACAATGAGCAGTTCTTC. Translating gives CASSPQGTSYNEQFF.

This chain joins TRBV27 and TRBJ1-1; 8 bases align to TRBD1. The CDR3 extends over 13 amino acids. Trimming removed 4 bases from V and 6 bases from J; junction bases left unmatched: 4. Germline-derived CDR1 and CDR2 are MNHEY and SMNVEV (reference sequence). The CDR3 region is CASSSRTGSEAFF. In DNA, the CDR3 is TGTGCCAGCAGTTCCCGGACAGGGTCTGAAGCTTTCTTT.

The chain couples TRBV10-3 to TRBJ1-5; D is possibly TRBD1 (5 bases). The CDR3 is made up of 16 amino acids. The germline CDR1 and CDR2 sequences are ENHRY and SYGVKD. V dropped 2 bases and J dropped 2 bases, with 13 bases sitting between them. This chain's CDR3 is CAISEGAIGGNQPQHF. The CDR3 bases are TGTGCCATCAGTGAGGGGGCCATTGGAGGCAATCAGCCCCAGCATTTT.

The genes are TRBV14 and TRBJ2-2, with a possible D match to TRBD2 (5 bases). The CDR3 sequence is 18 residues long. The V end lost 0 bases, the J end lost 7 bases, and 21 bases lay between the germline ends. CDR1 and CDR2 (germline): SGHDN, FVKESK. CDR3 sequence: CASSQEWLGSVNDGELFF. Here the CDR3 DNA reads TGTGCCAGCAGCCAAGAATGGTTGGGGAGCGTAAATGACGGGGAGCTGTTTTTT.

Here the CDR3 DNA reads TGTGCCAGCAGCCCAGACTCGGGCACTGAAGCTTTCTTT. Protein: CASSPDSGTEAFF. The chain has TRBV3-1 (or the pseudogene TRBV3-2) and TRBJ1-1; the D is unclear. The germline gives CDR1 LGHDT, CDR2 YNNKEL (reference sequence). Trimming cost V 4 bases and J 4 bases, with 10 bases left between them. The CDR3 is 13 residues long.

The V and J genes are TRBV27 and TRBJ2-3, with 10 bases identical to TRBD2. V was pared by 4 bases and J by 6 bases, with 13 bases of the junction left unmatched. There are 17 residues in the CDR3. Germline V gene sequence: CDR1 MNHEY, CDR2 SMNVEV (reference sequence). The CDR3: CASSSQTGLAGVDTQYF. In nucleotides, the CDR3 is TGTGCCAGCAGTTCTCAGACAGGGCTAGCGGGGGTGGATACGCAGTATTTT.

The V call is TRBV24-1, the J call TRBJ2-7; 9 nucleotides align to TRBD1. Germline loops: CDR1 KGHDR, CDR2 SFDVKD. Trimming cost V 7 bases and J 5 bases; bases outside gene matches: 5. The CDR3 covers 13 residues. CDR3 nucleotide sequence: TGTGCCACCAGGACAGGGGGAATAGACGAGCAGTACTTC. Protein sequence: CATRTGGIDEQYF.

The chain employs TRBV19 and TRBJ2-7; 8 positions match TRBD1. V shed 6 bases, J shed 0 bases, and the junction held 4 bases outside the gene matches. Germline loops: CDR1 LNHDA, CDR2 SQIVND (reference sequence). The CDR3 spans 14 residues. Here the CDR3 reads CASSGQGGSYEQYF. For the CDR3, the DNA is TGTGCCAGTAGCGGACAGGGTGGCTCCTACGAGCAGTACTTC. Supplemented by reference TRBV19 and TRBJ2-7, the full variable domain reads DGGITQSPKYLFRKEGQNVTLSCEQNLNHDAMYWYRQDPGQGLRLIYYSQIVNDFQKGDIAEGYSVSREKKESFPLTVTSAQKNPTAFYLCASSGQGGSYEQYFGPGTRLTVT.

Points on this clone: The sample holds other DNA sequences that translate to the same CDR3. This chain joins TRBV19 and TRBJ2-1; TRBD1 is a possible D gene (6 bases). The germline V and J ends were trimmed by 3 bases and 6 bases, with 6 bases remaining between them. The germline CDR1 and CDR2 sequences are LNHDA and SQIVND (reference sequence). The CDR3 runs 12 residues. In DNA form, the CDR3 reads TGTGCCAGTAGTATCAGGGGCAATGAGCAGTTCTTC. Translated, it gives CASSIRGNEQFF.

This clone was observed at least ten times. This sequence joins TRBV6-6 and TRBJ1-5, with 12 nucleotides matching TRBD1. J lost 4 bases, V lost 2 bases, and 3 bases had no gene match. The length of the CDR3 is 16 residues. Germline CDR1 and CDR2: MNHNY and SVGAGI (reference sequence). The CDR3 DNA follows: TGTGCCAGCAGTTACCCGGGACAGGGGGCTAATCAGCCCCAGCATTTT. Translation: CASSYPGQGANQPQHF.

The chain is built from TRBV7-8 and TRBJ2-7; D possibly corresponds to TRBD2 (6 bases). The CDR3 is 13 amino acids. Germline CDR1 reads SGHVS; CDR2 reads FQNEAQ. Trimming pared 3 bases from V and 3 bases from J, leaving 9 bases between. This chain's CDR3 is CASSFTGDYEQYF. The CDR3 bases are TGTGCCAGCAGCTTCACGGGAGACTACGAGCAGTACTTC.

The V call is TRBV7-2, the J call TRBJ1-5, with unresolved D. V lost 2 bases and J lost 5, with 10 bases in between. The CDR3 has 14 amino acids. The V gene's germline CDR1 is SGHTA and CDR2 FQGNSA. In nucleotides, the CDR3 is TGTGCCAGCAGCTTAAAGGGAGAAGATCAGCCCCAGCATTTT. Protein product: CASSLKGEDQPQHF. Together with reference TRBV7-2 and TRBJ1-5, the CDR3 gives the full variable domain: GAGVSQSPSNKVTEKGKDVELRCDPISGHTALYWYRQSLGQGLEFLIYFQGNSAPDKSGLPSDRFSAERTGGSVSTLTIQRTQQEDSAVYLCASSLKGEDQPQHFGDGTRLSIL.

This chain joins TRBV7-8 and TRBJ1-1, with D possibly TRBD1 on 6 matching bases. The CDR3 loop spans 17 amino acids. V was trimmed by 1 base and J by 1 base, leaving 16 bases between them. Germline V CDR1 and CDR2: SGHVS, FQNEAQ. The CDR3 protein is CASSLVVGFRGNTEAFF. The CDR3 coding sequence is TGTGCCAGCAGCTTAGTAGTAGGGTTCAGGGGGAACACTGAAGCTTTCTTT.

The V gene is TRBV30, the J gene TRBJ2-1; a possible D gene is TRBD2 (6 bases). The CDR3 loop spans 15 amino acids. In germline, CDR1 is GTSNPN, CDR2 SVGIG (reference sequence). V shed 0 bases and J shed 10 bases, with 19 bases lying between them. CDR3 loop: CAWSVGPGGAQEQFF. The CDR3 DNA is TGTGCCTGGAGTGTTGGGCCTGGCGGGGCTCAGGAGCAGTTCTTC.

This clone was picked up a small number of times. V usage is TRBV18 and J usage is TRBJ1-2; D not certain. The CDR3 runs to 13 residues. Between the trimmed V and J ends, which lost 2 bases and 2 bases, there was a span of 6 bases. Germline V lookup: CDR1 KGHSH, CDR2 LQKENI. The CDR3 loop reads CASSPDTNYGYTF. The CDR3 DNA is TGTGCCAGCTCACCAGACACAAACTATGGCTACACCTTC.

The chain recombines TRBV18 with TRBJ1-2; 12 bases are a match to TRBD1. The trim removed 4 bases at V and 4 bases at J, leaving 13 bases unmatched. There are 18 residues in the CDR3. In germline, CDR1 is KGHSH, CDR2 LQKENI. CDR3 DNA sequence: TGTGCCAGCTCACAGCTCTGGGACAGGGGGCGTTCTAGCTATGGCTACACCTTC. Translation: CASSQLWDRGRSSYGYTF.

This clone has a handful of counts. The chain couples TRBV28 to TRBJ1-1, with D unresolved. This CDR3 is built from 20 residues. The germline V and J ends were trimmed by 1 base and 8 bases, with 32 bases remaining between them. Germline V gene sequence: CDR1 MDHEN, CDR2 SYDVKM. Here the CDR3 reads CASSLSGRGGKPFVDSEAFF. CDR3 coding DNA: TGTGCCAGCAGTTTATCCGGGCGGGGAGGGAAGCCTTTCGTGGATTCCGAAGCTTTCTTT.

The V call is TRBV7-2, the J call TRBJ2-7, with a possible D match to TRBD1 (6 bases). The CDR3 runs 14 residues. Trimming took off 4 bases at V and 3 bases at J, with 13 bases between the two ends. From germline, CDR1 is SGHTA and CDR2 FQGNSA. Written as DNA, the CDR3 is TGTGCCAGCAGCTCGGTGAAGGGGGACTACGAGCAGTACTTC. Translation gives CASSSVKGDYEQYF.

This sequence joins TRBV21-1 and TRBJ2-7; TRBD1, the table's D call, was not compared with the DNA. TRBV21-1 represents a pseudogene. The CDR3 length is 14 residues. CDR3 nucleotides: TGTGCCAGCACCATTGGGGGCCTCCCAGACGGGCAGTACTTC. Protein sequence: CASTIGGLPDGQYF.